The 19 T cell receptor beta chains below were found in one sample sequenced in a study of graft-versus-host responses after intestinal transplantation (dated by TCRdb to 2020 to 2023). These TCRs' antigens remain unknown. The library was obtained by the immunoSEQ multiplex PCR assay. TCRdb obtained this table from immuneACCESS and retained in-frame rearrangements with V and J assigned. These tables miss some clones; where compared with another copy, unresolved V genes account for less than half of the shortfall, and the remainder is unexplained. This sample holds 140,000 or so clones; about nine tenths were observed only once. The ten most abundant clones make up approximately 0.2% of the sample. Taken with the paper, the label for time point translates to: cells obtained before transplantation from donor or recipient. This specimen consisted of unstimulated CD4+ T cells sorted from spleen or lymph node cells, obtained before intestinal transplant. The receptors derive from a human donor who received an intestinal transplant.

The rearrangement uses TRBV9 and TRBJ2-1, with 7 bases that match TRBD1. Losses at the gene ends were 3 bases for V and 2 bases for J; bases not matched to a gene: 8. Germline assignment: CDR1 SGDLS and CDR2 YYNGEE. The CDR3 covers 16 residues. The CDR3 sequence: CASSAPTGVPYNEQFF. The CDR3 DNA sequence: TGTGCCAGCAGCGCCCCAACAGGGGTCCCCTACAATGAGCAGTTCTTC.

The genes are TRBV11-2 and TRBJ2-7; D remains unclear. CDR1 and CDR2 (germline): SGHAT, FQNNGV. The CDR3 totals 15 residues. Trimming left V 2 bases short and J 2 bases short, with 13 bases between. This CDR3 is CASSLSRAPAYEQYF. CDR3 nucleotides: TGTGCCAGCAGCTTAAGTAGGGCCCCGGCCTACGAGCAGTACTTC.

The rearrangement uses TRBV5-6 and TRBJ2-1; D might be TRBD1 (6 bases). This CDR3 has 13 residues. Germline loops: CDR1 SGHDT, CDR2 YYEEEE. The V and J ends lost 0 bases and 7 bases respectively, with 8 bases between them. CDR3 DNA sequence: TGTGCCAGCAGCTTGGCAGGGGTGAATGAGCAGTTCTTC. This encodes CASSLAGVNEQFF.

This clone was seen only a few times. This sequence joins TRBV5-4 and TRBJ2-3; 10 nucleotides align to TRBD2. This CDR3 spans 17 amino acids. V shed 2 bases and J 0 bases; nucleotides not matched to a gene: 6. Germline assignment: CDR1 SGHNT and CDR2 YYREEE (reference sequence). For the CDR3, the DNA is TGTGCCAGCAGCTTAAGGATAGCGGGAGGAAGCACAGATACGCAGTATTTT. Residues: CASSLRIAGGSTDTQYF. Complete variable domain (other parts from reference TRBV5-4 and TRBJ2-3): ETGVTQSPTHLIKTRGQQVTLRCSSQSGHNTVSWYQQALGQGPQFIFQYYREEENGRGNFPPRFSGLQFPNYSSELNVNALELDDSALYLCASSLRIAGGSTDTQYFGPGTRLTVL.

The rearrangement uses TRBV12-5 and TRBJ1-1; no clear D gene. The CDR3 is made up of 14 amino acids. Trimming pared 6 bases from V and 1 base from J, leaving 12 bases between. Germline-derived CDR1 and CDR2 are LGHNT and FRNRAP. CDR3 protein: CASGLSGPNTEAFF. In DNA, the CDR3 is TGTGCTAGTGGCCTCTCCGGCCCGAACACTGAAGCTTTCTTT.

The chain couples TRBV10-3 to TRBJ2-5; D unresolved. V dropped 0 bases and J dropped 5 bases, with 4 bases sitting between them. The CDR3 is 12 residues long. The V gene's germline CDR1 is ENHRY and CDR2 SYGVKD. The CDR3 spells CAISESVETQYF. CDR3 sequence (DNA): TGTGCCATCAGTGAGTCGGTGGAGACCCAGTACTTC.

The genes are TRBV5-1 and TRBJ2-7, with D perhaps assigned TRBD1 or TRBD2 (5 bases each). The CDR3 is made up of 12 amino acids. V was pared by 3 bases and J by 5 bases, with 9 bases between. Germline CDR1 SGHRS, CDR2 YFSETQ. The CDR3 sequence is CASSYMGDEQYF. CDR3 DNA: TGCGCCAGCAGCTACATGGGGGACGAGCAGTACTTC.

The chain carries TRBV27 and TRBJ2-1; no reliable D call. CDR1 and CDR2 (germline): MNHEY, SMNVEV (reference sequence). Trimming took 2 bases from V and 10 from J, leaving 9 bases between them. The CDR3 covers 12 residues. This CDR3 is CASSLGVGEQFF. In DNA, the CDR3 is TGTGCCAGCAGTTTAGGGGTCGGCGAGCAGTTCTTC.

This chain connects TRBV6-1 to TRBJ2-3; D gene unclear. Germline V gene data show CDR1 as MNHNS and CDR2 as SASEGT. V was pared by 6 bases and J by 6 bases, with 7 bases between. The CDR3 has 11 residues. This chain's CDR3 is CASSQADTQYF. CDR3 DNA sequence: TGTGCCAGCAGCCAAGCGGATACGCAGTATTTT.

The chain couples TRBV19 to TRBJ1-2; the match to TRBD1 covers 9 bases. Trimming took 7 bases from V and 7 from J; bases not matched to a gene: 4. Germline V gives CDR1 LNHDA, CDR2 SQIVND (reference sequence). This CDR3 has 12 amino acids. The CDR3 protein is CASTDRGGGYTF. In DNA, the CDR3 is TGTGCCAGTACGGACAGGGGTGGTGGCTACACCTTC.

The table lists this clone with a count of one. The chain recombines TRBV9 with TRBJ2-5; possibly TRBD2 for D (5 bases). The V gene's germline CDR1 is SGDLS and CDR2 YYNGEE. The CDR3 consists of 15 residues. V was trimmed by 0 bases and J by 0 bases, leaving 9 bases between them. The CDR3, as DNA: TGTGCCAGCAGCGTAGGAGACTACTACCAAGAGACCCAGTACTTC. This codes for CASSVGDYYQETQYF.

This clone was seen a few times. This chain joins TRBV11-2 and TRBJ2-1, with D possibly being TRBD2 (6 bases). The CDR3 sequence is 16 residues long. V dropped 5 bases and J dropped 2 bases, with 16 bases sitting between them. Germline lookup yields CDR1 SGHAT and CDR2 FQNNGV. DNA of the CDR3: TGTGCCAGCAGCCTGAGGGGCGGGATAGCCTACAATGAGCAGTTCTTC. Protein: CASSLRGGIAYNEQFF. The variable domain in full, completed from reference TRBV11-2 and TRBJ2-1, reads EAGVAQSPRYKIIEKRQSVAFWCNPISGHATLYWYQQILGQGPKLLIQFQNNGVVDDSQLPKDRFSAERLKGVDSTLKIQPAKLEDSAVYLCASSLRGGIAYNEQFFGPGTRLTVL.

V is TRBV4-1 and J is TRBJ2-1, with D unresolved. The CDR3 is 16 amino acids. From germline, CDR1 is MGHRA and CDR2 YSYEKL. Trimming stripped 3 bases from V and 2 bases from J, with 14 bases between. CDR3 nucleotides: TGCGCCAGCAGCCACTTGGTGGGCCTAACCTACAATGAGCAGTTCTTC. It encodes CASSHLVGLTYNEQFF.

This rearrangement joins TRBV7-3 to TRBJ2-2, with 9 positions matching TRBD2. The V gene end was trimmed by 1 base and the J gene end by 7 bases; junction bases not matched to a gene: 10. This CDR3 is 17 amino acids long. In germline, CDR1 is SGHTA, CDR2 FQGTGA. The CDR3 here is CASSLSPPGLAGGELFF. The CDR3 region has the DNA TGTGCCAGCAGCTTAAGCCCCCCGGGACTAGCTGGCGGGGAGCTGTTTTTT.

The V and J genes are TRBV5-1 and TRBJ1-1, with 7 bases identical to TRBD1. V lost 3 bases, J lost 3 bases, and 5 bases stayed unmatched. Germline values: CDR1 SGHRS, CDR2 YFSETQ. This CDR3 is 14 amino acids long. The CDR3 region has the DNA TGCGCCAGCAGCTGGGGTACAGGGGACACTGAAGCTTTCTTT. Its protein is CASSWGTGDTEAFF.

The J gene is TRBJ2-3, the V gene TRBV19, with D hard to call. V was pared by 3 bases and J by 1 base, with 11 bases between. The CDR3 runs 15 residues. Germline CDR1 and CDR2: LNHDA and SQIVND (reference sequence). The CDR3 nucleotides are TGTGCCAGTAGTATTATGGGCGCCGGCACAGATACGCAGTATTTT. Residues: CASSIMGAGTDTQYF.

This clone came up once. This CDR3 is CASSRLSNTGELFF. CDR3 DNA: TGTGCCAGCAGCCGGCTCTCGAACACCGGGGAGCTGTTTTTT. The V and J genes are TRBV7-3 and TRBJ2-2; D not resolved. The CDR3 is 14 residues long. From germline, CDR1 is SGHTA and CDR2 FQGTGA. Between the trimmed V and J ends, which lost 5 bases and 0 bases, there was a span of 7 bases.

For the CDR3, the DNA is TGCAGCGTTGCACCGGGACAGGGGTTCAATGAGCAGTTCTTC. Encoded protein: CSVAPGQGFNEQFF. V is TRBV29-1 and J is TRBJ2-1; 10 positions agree with TRBD1. The germline V gene encodes CDR1 SQVTM and CDR2 ANQGSEA. This CDR3 region has 14 residues. The V gene end was trimmed by 4 bases and the J gene end by 6 bases; junction bases not matched to a gene: 6.

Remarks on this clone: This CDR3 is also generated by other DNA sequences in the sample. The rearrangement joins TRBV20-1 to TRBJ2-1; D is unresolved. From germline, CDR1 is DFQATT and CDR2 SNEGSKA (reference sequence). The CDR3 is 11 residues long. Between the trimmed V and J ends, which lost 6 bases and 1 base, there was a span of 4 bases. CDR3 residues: CSAPSYNEQFF. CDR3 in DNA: TGCAGTGCCCCATCCTACAATGAGCAGTTCTTC.